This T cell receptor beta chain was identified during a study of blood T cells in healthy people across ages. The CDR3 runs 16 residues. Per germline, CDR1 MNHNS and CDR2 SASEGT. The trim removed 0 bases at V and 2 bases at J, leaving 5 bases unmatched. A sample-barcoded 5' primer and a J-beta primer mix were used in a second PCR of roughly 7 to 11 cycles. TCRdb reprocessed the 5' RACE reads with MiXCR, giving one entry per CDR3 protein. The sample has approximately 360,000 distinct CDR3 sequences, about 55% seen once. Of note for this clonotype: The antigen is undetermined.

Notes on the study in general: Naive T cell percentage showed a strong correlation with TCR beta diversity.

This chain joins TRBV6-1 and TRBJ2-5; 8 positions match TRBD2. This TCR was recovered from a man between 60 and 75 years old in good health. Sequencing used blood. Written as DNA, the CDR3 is TGTGCCAGCAGTGAAGCGCTTCCGGGAGGGCAAGAGACCCAGTACTTC. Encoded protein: CASSEALPGGQETQYF.